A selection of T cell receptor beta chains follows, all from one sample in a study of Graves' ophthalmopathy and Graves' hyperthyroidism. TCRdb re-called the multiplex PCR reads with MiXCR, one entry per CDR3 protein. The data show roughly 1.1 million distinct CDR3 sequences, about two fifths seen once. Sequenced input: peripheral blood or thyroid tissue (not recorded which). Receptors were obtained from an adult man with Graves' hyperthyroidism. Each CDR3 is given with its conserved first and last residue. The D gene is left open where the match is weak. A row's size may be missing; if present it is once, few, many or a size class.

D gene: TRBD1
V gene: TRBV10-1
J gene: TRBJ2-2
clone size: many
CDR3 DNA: TGCGCCAGCTCCCGAGGTGGGACAGGCTACACCGGGGAGCTGTTTTTT
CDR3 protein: CASSRGGTGYTGELFF

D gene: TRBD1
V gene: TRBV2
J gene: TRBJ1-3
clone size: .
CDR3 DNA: TGTGCCAGCAGTGAACAGGGGGGAACTGGAAACACCATATATTTT
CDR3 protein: CASSEQGGTGNTIYF

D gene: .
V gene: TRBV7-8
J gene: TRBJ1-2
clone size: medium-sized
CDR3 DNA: TGTGCCAGCAGCTCAAACGAGGACATGGGCTACACCTTC
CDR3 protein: CASSSNEDMGYTF

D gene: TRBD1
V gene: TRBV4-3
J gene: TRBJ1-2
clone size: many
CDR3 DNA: TGCGCCAGCAGCCCGGACAGGGCCGCGGGAGATGGCTACACCTTC
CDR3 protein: CASSPDRAAGDGYTF

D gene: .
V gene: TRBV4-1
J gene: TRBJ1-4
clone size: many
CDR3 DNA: TGCGCCAGCAGCCAAGAAGACAGGCCCACTAATGAAAAACTGTTTTTT
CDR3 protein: CASSQEDRPTNEKLFF

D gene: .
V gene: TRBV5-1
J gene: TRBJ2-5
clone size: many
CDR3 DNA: TGTGCCAGCAGCACCGGGACCGGGGAGACCCAGTACTTC
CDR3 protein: CASSTGTGETQYF

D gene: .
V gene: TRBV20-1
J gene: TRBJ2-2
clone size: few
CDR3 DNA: TGCAGTGCTAGAGATTGGATGCGGAACACTGGGGAGCTGTTTTTT
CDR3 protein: CSARDWMRNTGELFF

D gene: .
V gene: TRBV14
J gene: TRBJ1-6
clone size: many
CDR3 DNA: TGTGCCAGCAGCCAAGACAGCCAAGACAATTCACCCCTCCACTTT
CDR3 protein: CASSQDSQDNSPLHF

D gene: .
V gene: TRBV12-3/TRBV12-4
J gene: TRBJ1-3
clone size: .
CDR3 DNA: TGTGCCAGCAGTTTAGCCCGTGACAGGATGATTTCTGGAAACACCATATATTTT
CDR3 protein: CASSLARDRMISGNTIYF

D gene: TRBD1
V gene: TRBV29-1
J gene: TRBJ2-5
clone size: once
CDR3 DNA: TGCAGCGTTCGGGACAGGGGATACACCGGGGAGCAAGAGACCCAGTACTTC
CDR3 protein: CSVRDRGYTGEQETQYF